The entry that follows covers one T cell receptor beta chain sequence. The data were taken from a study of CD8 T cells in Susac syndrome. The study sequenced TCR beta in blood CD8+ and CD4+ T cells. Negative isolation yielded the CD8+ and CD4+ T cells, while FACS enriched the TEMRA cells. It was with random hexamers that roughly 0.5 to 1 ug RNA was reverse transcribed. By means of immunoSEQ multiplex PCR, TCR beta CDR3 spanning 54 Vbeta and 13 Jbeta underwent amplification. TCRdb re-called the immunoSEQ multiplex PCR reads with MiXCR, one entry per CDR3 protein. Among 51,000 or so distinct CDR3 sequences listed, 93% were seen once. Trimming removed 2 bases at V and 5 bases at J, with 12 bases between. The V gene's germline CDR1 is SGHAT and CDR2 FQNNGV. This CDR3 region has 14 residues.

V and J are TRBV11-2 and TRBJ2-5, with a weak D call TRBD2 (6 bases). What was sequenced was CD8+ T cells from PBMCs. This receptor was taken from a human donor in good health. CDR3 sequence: CASSLNRERETQYF. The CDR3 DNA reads TGTGCCAGCAGCTTAAATCGGGAGAGGGAGACCCAGTACTTC.